What follows are 2 T cell receptor gamma chains derived from one specimen sequenced in a study of gamma-delta T cells after stem cell transplantation (dated by TCRdb to the mid-2010s). Library preparation employed RT-PCR. TCRdb shows the sequencer as Illumina MiSeq. After TCRdb called clones again from the public reads with CATT, rows with identical DNA were merged. The sample includes some 410 gamma-chain clones, with 4.7% observed a single time. The top ten hold under 80% of the sample. What was sequenced was gamma-delta T cells. These receptors all come from a human donor. It is not recorded whose cells these are; they may come from a transplant donor.

Within the sample, this clone is hyperexpanded (1% or more). Additional DNA sequences in this sample encode the identical CDR3. This chain connects TRGV9 to TRGJP. The CDR3 runs to 16 residues. Germline V gene sequence: CDR1 GITISATS, CDR2 ISYDGTV (reference sequence). The V gene end was trimmed by 0 bases and the J gene end by 7 bases; junction bases not matched to a gene: 3. The CDR3 region is CALWEVRELGKKIKVF. Written as DNA, the CDR3 is TGTGCCTTGTGGGAGGTGCGGGAGTTGGGCAAAAAAATCAAGGTATTT.

On this clone: TCRdb's listed protein matches a much larger clone and diverges from this DNA's translation at residue 9, likely through a read error; the protein shown comes from the DNA. CDR3 nucleotides: TGTGCCTTGTGGGAGGTGCGGCAAGGGTTGGGCAAAAAAATCAAGGTATTT. This codes for CALWEVRQGLGKKIKVF. The V and J genes are TRGV9 and TRGJP. This CDR3 comprises 17 residues. Germline V CDR1 and CDR2: GITISATS, ISYDGTV (reference sequence).